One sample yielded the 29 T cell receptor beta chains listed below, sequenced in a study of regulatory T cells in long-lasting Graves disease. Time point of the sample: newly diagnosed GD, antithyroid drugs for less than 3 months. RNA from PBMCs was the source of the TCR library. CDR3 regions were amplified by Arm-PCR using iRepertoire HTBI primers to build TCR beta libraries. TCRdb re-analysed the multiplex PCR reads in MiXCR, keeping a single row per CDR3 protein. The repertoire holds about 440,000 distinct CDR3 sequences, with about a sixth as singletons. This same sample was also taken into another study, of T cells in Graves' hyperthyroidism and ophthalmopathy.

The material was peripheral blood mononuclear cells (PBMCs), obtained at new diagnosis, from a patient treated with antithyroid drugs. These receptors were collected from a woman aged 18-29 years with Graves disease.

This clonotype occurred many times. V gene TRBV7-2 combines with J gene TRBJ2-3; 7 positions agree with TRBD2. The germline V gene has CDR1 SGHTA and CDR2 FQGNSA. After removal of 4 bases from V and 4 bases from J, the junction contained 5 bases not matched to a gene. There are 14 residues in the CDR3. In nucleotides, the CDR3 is TGTGCCAGCAGCTGGGCGGGAGAGCCAGATACGCAGTATTTT. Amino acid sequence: CASSWAGEPDTQYF.

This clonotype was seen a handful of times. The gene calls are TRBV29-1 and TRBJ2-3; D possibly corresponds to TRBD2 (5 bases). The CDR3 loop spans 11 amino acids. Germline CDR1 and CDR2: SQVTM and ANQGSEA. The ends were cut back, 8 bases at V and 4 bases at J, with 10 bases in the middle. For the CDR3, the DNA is TGCAGCAAGCTAGCCGCAGATACGCAGTATTTT. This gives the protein CSKLAADTQYF.

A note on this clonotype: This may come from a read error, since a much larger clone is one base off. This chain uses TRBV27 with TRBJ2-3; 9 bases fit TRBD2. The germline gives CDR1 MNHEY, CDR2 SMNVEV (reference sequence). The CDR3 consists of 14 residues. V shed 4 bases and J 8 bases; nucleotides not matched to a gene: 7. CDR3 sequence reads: CASSSSGAVGTQYF. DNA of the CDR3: TGTGCCAGCAGTTCTAGCGGGGCGGTAGGTACGCAGTATTTT.

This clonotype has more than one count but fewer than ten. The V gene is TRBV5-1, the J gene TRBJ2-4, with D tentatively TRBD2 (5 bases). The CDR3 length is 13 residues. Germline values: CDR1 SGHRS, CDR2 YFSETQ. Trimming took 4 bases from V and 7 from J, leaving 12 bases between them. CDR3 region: CASSNLAENIQYF. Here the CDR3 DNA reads TGCGCCAGCAGCAACCTAGCTGAGAACATTCAGTACTTC.

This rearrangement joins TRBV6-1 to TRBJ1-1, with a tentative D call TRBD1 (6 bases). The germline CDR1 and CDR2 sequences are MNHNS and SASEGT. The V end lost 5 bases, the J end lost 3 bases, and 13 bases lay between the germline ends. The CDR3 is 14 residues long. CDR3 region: CASSYRTVDTEAFF. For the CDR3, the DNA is TGTGCCAGCAGTTACCGGACAGTGGACACTGAAGCTTTCTTT.

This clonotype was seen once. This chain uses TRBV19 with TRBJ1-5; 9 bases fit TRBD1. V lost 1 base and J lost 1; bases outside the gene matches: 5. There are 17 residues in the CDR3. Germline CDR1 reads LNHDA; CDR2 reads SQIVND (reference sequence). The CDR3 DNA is TGTGCCAGTAGTATAGGGACAGGGGACTGGAGCAATCAGCCCCAGCATTTT. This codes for CASSIGTGDWSNQPQHF.

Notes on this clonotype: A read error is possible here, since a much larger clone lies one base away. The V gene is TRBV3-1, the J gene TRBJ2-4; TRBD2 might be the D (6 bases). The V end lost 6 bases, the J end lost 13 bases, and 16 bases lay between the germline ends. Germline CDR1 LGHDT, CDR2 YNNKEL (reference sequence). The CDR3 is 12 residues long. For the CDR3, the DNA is TGTGCCAGCAGGGCTAGTGGAGGGGAGCAGTACTTC. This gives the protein CASRASGGEQYF. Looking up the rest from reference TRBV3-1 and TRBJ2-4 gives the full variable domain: DTAVSQTPKYLVTQMGNDKSIKCEQNLGHDTMYWYKQDSKKFLKIMFSYNNKELIINETVPNRFSPKSPDKAHLNLHINSLELGDSAVYFCASRASGGEQYFGAGTRLSVL.

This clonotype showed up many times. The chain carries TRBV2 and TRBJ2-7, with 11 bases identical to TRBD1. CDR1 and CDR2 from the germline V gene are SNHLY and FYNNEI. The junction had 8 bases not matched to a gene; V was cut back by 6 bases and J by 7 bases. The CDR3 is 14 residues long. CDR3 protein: CASRPGTGGREQYF. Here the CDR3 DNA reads TGTGCCAGCAGACCGGGGACAGGGGGTCGGGAGCAGTACTTC. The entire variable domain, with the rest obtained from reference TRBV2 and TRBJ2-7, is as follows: EPEVTQTPSHQVTQMGQEVILRCVPISNHLYFYWYRQILGQKVEFLVSFYNNEISEKSEIFDDQFSVERPDGSNFTLKIRSTKLEDSAMYFCASRPGTGGREQYFGPGTRLTVT.

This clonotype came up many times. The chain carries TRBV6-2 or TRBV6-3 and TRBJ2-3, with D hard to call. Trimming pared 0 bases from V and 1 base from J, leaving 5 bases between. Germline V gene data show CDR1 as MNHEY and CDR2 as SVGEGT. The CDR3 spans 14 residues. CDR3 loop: CASSYSRGTDTQYF. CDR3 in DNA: TGTGCCAGCAGTTACTCCCGGGGCACAGATACGCAGTATTTT.

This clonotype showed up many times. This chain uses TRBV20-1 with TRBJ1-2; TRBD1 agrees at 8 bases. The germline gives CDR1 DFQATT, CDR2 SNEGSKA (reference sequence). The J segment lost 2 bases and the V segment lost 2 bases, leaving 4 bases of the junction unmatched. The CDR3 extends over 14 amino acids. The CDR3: CSARSQGANYGYTF. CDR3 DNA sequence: TGCAGTGCTAGAAGTCAGGGGGCAAACTATGGCTACACCTTC.

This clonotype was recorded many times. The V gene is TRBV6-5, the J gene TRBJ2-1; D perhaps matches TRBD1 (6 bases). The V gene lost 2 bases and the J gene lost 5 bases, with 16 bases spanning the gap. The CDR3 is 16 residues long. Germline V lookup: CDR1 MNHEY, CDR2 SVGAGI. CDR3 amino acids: CASSYKNREGHNEQFF. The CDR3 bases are TGTGCCAGCAGTTACAAGAACAGGGAAGGTCACAATGAGCAGTTCTTC.

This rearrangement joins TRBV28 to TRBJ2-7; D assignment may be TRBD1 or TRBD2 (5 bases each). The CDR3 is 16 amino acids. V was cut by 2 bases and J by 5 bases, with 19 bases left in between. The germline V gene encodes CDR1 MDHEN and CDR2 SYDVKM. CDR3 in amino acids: CASSLRIGLGVDEQYF. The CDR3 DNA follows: TGTGCCAGCAGTTTACGAATAGGCCTGGGGGTAGACGAGCAGTACTTC.

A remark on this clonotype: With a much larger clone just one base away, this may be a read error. The CDR3 coding sequence is TGTGCCAGCGGTCCGCTACAGGGGGCATTGGGCTACACCTTC. Translated, it gives CASGPLQGALGYTF. The chain links TRBV12-3 or TRBV12-4 to TRBJ1-2; 9 bases align to TRBD1. Trimming cost V 8 bases and J 8 bases; bases outside gene matches: 12. This CDR3 contains 14 residues.

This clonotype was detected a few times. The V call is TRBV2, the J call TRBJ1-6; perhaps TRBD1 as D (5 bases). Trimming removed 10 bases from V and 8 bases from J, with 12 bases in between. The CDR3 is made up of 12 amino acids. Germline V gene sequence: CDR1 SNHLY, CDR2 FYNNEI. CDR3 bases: TGTGCCACCGGGCCAGGGCATTCACCCCTCCACTTT. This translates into CATGPGHSPLHF.

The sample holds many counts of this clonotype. The CDR3 DNA sequence: TGTGCCAGCAGCGTCCAGACAGGGTTGAACACTGAAGCTTTCTTT. The encoded protein is CASSVQTGLNTEAFF. The gene calls are TRBV7-9 and TRBJ1-1, with TRBD1 identical over 7 bases. The CDR3 extends over 15 amino acids. With 5 bases clipped from V and 0 bases from J, the junction kept 6 bases outside the gene matches. Looked up from germline, CDR1 is SEHNR and CDR2 is FQNEAQ (reference sequence).

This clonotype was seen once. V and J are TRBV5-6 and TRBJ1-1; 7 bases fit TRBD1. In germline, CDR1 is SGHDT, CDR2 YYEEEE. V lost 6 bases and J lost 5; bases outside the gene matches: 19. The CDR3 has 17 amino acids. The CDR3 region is CASTILGGRQTGTEAFF. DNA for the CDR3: TGTGCCAGCACCATCCTGGGGGGGCGACAGACAGGGACTGAAGCTTTCTTT. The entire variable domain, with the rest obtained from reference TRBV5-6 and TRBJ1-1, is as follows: DAGVTQSPTHLIKTRGQQVTLRCSPKSGHDTVSWYQQALGQGPQFIFQYYEEEERQRGNFPDRFSGHQFPNYSSELNVNALLLGDSALYLCASTILGGRQTGTEAFFGQGTRLTVV.

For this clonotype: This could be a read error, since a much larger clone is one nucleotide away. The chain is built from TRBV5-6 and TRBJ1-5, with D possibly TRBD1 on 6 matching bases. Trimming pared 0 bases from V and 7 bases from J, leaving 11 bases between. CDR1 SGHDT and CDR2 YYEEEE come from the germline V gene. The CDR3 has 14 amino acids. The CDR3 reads CASSLVGGIQPQHF. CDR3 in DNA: TGTGCCAGCAGCTTGGTTGGGGGCATCCAGCCCCAGCATTTT.

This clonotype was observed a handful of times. The CDR3 DNA is TGTGCCAGCAGGGCCGGACAGGGACCTGGCACCGGGGAGCTGTTTTTT. The encoded protein is CASRAGQGPGTGELFF. V and J are TRBV9 and TRBJ2-2; 8 nucleotides align to TRBD1. The CDR3 extends over 16 amino acids. Germline V gene sequence: CDR1 SGDLS, CDR2 YYNGEE. The trim removed 5 bases at V and 4 bases at J, leaving 10 bases unmatched.

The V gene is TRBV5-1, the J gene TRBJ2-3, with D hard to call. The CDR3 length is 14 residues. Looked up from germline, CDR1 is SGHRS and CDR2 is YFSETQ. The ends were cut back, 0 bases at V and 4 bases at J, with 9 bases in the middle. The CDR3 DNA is TGCGCCAGCAGCTTGGACGGCCGCGCAGATACGCAGTATTTT. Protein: CASSLDGRADTQYF.

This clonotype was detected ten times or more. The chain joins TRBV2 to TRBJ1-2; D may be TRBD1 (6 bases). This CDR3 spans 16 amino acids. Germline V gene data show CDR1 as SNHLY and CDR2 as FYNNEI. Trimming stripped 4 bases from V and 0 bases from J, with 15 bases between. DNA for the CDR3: TGTGCCAGCAGTGTTTCAGGGACAATAGCTAACTATGGCTACACCTTC. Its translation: CASSVSGTIANYGYTF.

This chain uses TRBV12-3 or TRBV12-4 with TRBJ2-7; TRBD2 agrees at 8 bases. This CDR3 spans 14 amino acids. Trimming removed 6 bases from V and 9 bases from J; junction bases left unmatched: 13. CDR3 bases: TGTGCCAGCAGATCGGGGAATCGGGGGGGGGGGCAGTACTTC. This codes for CASRSGNRGGGQYF.

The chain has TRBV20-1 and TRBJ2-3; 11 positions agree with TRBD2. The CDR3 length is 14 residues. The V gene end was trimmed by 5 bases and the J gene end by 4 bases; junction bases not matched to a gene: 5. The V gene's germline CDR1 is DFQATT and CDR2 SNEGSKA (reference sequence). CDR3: CSAYSGRGSDTQYF. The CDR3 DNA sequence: TGCAGTGCTTATAGCGGGAGGGGCTCAGATACGCAGTATTTT.

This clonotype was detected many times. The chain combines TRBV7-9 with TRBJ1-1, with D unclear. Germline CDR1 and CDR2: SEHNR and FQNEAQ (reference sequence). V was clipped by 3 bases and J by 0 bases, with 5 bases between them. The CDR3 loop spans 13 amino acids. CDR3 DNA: TGTGCCAGCAGCTTCCAGATGAACACTGAAGCTTTCTTT. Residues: CASSFQMNTEAFF.

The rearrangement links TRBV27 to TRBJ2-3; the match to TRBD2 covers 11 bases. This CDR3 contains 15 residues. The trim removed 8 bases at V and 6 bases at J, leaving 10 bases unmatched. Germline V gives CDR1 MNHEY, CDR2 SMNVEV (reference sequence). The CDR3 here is CASAIAGGLLDTQYF. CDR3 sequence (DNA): TGTGCCAGCGCCATAGCGGGAGGGCTCCTGGATACGCAGTATTTT.

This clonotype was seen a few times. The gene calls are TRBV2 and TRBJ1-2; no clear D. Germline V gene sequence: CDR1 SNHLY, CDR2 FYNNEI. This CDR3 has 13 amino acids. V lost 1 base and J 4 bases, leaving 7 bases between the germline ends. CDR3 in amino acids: CASSEEYSYGYTF. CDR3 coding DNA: TGTGCCAGCAGTGAAGAGTACTCCTATGGCTACACCTTC. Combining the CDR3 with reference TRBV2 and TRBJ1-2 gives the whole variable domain EPEVTQTPSHQVTQMGQEVILRCVPISNHLYFYWYRQILGQKVEFLVSFYNNEISEKSEIFDDQFSVERPDGSNFTLKIRSTKLEDSAMYFCASSEEYSYGYTFGSGTRLTVV.

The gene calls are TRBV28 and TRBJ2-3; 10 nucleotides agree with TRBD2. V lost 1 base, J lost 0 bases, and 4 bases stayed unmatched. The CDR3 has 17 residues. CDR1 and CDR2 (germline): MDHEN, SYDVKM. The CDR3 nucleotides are TGTGCCAGCAGTTTATCTGGACTAGCGGCAAGCACAGATACGCAGTATTTT. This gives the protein CASSLSGLAASTDTQYF.

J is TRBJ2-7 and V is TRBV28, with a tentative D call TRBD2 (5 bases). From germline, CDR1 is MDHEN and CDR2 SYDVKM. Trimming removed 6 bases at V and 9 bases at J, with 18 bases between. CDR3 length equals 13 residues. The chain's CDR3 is CASSPGLAVGQYF. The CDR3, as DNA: TGTGCCAGCAGCCCCGGACTGGCGGTAGGGCAGTACTTC.

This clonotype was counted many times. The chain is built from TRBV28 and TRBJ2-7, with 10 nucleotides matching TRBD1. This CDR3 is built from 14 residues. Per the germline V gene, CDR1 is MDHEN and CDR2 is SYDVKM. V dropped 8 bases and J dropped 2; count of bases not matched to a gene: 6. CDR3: CASGDRGLTYEQYF. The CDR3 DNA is TGTGCCAGCGGAGACAGGGGGCTAACCTACGAGCAGTACTTC.

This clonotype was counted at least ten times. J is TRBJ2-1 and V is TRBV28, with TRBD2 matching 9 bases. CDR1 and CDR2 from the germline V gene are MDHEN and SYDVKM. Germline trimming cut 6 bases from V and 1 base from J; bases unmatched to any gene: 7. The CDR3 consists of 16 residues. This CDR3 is CASRIHSGGSYNEQFF. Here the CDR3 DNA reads TGTGCCAGCAGGATCCATAGCGGGGGATCCTACAATGAGCAGTTCTTC.